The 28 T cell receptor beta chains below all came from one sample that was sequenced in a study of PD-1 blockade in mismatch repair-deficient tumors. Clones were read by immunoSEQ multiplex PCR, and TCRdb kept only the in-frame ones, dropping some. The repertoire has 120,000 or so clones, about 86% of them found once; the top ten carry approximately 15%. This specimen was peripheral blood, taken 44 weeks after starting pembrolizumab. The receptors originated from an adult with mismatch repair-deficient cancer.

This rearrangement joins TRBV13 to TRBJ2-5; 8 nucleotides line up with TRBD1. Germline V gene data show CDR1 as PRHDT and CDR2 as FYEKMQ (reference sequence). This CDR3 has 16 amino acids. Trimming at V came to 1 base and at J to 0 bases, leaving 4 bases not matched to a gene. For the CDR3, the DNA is TGTGCCAGCAGCTTAGTGGTGGACAGGGACCAAGAGACCCAGTACTTC. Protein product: CASSLVVDRDQETQYF. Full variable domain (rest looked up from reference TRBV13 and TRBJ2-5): AAGVIQSPRHLIKEKRETATLKCYPIPRHDTVYWYQQGPGQDPQFLISFYEKMQSDKGSIPDRFSAQQFSDYHSELNMSSLELGDSALYFCASSLVVDRDQETQYFGPGTRLLVL.

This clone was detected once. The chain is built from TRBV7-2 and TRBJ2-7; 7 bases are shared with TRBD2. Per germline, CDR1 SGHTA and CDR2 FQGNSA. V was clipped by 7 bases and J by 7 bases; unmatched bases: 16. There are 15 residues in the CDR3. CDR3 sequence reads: CASTRSGTNLLEQYF. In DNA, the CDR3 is TGTGCCAGCACCCGATCCGGGACTAATTTGTTGGAGCAGTACTTC.

CDR3 bases: TGTGCCAGCAGTCGAATACCGGGAGGAGGGTCCTACGAGCAGTACTTC. Translated: CASSRIPGGGSYEQYF. V and J are TRBV13 and TRBJ2-7, with 7 positions matching TRBD2. V was pared by 6 bases and J by 1 base, with 12 bases of the junction left unmatched. This CDR3 comprises 16 residues. Germline CDR1 is PRHDT and CDR2 is FYEKMQ (reference sequence).

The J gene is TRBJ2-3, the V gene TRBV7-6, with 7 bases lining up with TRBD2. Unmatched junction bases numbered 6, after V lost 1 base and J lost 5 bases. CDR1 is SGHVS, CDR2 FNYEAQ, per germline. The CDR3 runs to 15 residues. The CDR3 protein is CASSLVAGDLDTQYF. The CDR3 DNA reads TGTGCCAGCAGCTTAGTGGCGGGAGATCTAGATACGCAGTATTTT.

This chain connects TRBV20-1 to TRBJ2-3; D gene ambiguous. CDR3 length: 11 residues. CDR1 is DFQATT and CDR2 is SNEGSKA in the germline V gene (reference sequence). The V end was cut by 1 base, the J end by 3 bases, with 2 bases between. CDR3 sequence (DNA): TGCAGTGCTAGAGGAACAGATACGCAGTATTTT. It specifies CSARGTDTQYF.

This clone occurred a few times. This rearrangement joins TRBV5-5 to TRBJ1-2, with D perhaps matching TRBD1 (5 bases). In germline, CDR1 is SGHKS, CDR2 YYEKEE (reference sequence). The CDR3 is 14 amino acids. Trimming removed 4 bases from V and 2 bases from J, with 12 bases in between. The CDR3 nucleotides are TGTGCCAGCAGCGAAGCCGGGACCAACTATGGCTACACCTTC. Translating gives CASSEAGTNYGYTF.

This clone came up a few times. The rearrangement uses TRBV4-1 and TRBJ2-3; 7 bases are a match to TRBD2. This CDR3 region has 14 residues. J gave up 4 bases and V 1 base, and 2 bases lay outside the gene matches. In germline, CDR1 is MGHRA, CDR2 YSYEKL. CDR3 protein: CASSQVLAADTQYF. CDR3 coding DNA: TGCGCCAGCAGCCAAGTCCTAGCGGCAGATACGCAGTATTTT.

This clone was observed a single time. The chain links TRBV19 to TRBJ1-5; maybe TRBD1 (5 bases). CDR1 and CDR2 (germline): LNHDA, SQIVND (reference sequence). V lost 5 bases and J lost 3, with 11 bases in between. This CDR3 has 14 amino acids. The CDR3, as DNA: TGTGCCAGTAGTCCGGGGCAGTCCAATCAGCCCCAGCATTTT. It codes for CASSPGQSNQPQHF.

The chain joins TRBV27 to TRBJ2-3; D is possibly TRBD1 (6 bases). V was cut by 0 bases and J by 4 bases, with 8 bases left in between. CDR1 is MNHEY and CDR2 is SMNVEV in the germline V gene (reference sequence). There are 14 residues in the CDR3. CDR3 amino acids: CASSLSAGADTQYF. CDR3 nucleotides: TGTGCCAGCAGTTTATCGGCAGGGGCAGATACGCAGTATTTT.

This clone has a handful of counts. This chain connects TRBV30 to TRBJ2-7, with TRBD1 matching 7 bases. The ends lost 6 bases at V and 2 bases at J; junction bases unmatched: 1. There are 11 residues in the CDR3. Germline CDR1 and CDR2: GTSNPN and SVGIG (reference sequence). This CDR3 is CACGTAYEQYF. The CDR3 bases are TGTGCCTGCGGGACAGCCTACGAGCAGTACTTC.

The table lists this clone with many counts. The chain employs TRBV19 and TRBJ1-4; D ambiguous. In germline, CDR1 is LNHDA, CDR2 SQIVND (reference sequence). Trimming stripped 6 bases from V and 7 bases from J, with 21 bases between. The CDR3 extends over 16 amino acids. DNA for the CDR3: TGTGCCAGTAGCCCTCGGGAGATCTTAGGAGGTGAAAAACTGTTTTTT. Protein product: CASSPREILGGEKLFF.

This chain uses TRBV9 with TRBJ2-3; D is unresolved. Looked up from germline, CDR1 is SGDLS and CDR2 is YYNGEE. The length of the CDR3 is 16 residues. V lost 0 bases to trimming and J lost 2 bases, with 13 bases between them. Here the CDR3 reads CASSVEGLRSTDTQYF. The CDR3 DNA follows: TGTGCCAGCAGCGTAGAGGGTCTCCGATCCACAGATACGCAGTATTTT.

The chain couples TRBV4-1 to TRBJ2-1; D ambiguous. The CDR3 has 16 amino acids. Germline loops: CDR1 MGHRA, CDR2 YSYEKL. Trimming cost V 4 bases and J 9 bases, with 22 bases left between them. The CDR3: CASSPNSWTRWGEQFF. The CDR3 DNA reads TGCGCCAGCAGCCCGAACTCCTGGACGCGATGGGGTGAGCAGTTCTTC.

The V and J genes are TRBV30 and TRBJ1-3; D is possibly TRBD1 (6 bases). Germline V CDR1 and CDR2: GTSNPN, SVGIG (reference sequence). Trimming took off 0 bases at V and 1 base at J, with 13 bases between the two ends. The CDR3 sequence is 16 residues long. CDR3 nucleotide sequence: TGTGCCTGGAGTGTAGGGGGAATAGGGTCTGGAAACACCATATATTTT. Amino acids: CAWSVGGIGSGNTIYF. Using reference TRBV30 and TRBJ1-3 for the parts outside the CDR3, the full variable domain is SQTIHQWPATLVQPVGSPLSLECTVEGTSNPNLYWYRQAAGRGLQLLFYSVGIGQISSEVPQNLSASRPQDRQFILSSKKLLLSDSGFYLCAWSVGGIGSGNTIYFGEGSWLTVV.

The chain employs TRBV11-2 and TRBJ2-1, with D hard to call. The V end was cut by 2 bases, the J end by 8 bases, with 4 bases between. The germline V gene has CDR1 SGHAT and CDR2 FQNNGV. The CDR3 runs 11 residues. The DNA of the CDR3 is TGTGCCAGCAGCTTAAAGGATGAGCAGTTCTTC. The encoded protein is CASSLKDEQFF.

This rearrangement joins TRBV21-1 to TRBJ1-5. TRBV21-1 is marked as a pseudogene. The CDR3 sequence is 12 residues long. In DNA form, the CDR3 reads TGTGCCAGCAGCAGAAGTCTTTGGAGCCAGCATTTT. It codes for CASSRSLWSQHF.

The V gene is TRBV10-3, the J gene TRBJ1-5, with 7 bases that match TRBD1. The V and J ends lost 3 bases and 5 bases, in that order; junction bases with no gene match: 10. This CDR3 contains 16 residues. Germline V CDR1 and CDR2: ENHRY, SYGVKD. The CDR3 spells CAISEWRQGRDQPQHF. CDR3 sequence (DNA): TGTGCCATCAGTGAATGGAGACAGGGACGGGATCAGCCCCAGCATTTT.

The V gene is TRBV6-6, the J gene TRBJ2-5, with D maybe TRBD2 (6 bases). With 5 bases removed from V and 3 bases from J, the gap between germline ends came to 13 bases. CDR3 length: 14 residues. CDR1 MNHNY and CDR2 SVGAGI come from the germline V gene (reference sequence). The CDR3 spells CASSPREPKETQYF. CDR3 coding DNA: TGTGCCAGCAGTCCCCGGGAGCCAAAAGAGACCCAGTACTTC.

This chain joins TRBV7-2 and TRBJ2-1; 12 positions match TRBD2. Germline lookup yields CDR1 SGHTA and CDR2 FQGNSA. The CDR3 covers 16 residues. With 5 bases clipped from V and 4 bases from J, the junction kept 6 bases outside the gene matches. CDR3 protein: CASSPGGTSGYNEQFF. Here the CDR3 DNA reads TGTGCCAGCAGCCCCGGCGGGACTAGCGGGTACAATGAGCAGTTCTTC.

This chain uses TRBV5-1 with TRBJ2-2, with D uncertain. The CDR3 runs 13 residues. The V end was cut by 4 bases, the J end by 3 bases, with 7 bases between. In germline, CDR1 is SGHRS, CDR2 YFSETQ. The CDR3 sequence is CASSPRYTGELFF. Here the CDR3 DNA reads TGCGCCAGCAGCCCTAGGTACACCGGGGAGCTGTTTTTT. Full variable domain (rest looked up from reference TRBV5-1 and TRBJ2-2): KAGVTQTPRYLIKTRGQQVTLSCSPISGHRSVSWYQQTPGQGLQFLFEYFSETQRNKGNFPGRFSGRQFSNSRSEMNVSTLELGDSALYLCASSPRYTGELFFGEGSRLTVL.

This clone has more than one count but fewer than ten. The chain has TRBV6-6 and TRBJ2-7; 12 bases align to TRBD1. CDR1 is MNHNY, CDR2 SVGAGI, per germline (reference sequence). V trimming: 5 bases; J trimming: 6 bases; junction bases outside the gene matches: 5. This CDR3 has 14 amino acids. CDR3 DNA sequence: TGTGCCAGCAGTACCGGGACAGGGGGCCTCGAGCAGTACTTC. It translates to CASSTGTGGLEQYF.

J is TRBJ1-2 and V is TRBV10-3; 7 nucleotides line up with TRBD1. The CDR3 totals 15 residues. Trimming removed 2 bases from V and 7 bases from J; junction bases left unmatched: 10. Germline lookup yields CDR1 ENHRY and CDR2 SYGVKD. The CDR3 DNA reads TGTGCCATCAGTGAGGGCACAGGGGTGGCTTCTGGCTACACCTTC. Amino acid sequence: CAISEGTGVASGYTF.

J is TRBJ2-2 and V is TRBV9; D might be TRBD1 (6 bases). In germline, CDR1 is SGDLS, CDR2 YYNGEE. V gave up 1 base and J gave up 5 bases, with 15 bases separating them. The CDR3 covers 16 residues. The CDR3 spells CASSVIPQGPTGELFF. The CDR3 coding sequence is TGTGCCAGCAGCGTAATTCCCCAGGGGCCGACCGGGGAGCTGTTTTTT.

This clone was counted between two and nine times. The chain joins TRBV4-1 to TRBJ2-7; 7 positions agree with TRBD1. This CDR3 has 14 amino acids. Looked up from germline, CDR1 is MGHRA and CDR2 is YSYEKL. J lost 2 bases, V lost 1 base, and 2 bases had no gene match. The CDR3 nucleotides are TGCGCCAGCAGCCAAGCAGGACAGGCCTACGAGCAGTACTTC. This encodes CASSQAGQAYEQYF.

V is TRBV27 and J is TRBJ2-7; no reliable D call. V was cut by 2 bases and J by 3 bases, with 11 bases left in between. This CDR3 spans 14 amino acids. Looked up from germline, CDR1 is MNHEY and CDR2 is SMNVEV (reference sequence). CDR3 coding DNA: TGTGCCAGCAGTTTAGCTCAGCGATACTACGAGCAGTACTTC. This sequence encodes CASSLAQRYYEQYF.

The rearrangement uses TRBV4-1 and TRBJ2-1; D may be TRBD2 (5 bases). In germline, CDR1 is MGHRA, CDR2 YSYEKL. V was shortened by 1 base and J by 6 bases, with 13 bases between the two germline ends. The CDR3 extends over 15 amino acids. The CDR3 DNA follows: TGCGCCAGCAGCCAAGGAGCTAGCTCGACCAATGAGCAGTTCTTC. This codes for CASSQGASSTNEQFF.

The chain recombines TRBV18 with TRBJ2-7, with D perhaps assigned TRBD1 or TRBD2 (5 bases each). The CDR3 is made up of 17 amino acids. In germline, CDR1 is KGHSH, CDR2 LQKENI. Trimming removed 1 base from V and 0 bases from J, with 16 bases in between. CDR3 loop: CASSPLTSGTVSYEQYF. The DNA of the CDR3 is TGTGCCAGCTCACCACTTACCTCCGGGACGGTCTCCTACGAGCAGTACTTC.

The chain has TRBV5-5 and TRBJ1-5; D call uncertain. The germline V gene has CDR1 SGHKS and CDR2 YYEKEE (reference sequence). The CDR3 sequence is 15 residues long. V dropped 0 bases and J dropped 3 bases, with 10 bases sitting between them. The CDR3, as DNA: TGTGCCAGCAGCTTGGAACCCAGCCCCAATCAGCCCCAGCATTTT. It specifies CASSLEPSPNQPQHF. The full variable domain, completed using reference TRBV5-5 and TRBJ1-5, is DAGVTQSPTHLIKTRGQQVTLRCSPISGHKSVSWYQQVLGQGPQFIFQYYEKEERGRGNFPDRFSARQFPNYSSELNVNALLLGDSALYLCASSLEPSPNQPQHFGDGTRLSIL.